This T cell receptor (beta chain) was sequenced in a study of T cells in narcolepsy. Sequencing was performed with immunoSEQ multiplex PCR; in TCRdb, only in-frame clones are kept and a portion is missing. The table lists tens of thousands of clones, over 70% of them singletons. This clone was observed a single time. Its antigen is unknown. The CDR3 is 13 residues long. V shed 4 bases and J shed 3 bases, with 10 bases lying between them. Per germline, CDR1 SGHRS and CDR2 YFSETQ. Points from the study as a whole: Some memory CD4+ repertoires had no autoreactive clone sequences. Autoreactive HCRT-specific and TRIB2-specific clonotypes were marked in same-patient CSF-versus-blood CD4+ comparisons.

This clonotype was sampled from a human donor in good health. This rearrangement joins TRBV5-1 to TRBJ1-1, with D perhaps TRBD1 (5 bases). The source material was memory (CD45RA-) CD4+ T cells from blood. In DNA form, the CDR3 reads TGCGCCAGCAGCGTGGACATTGACACTGAAGCTTTCTTT. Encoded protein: CASSVDIDTEAFF.